The 19 T cell receptor beta chains presented below share a single source sample, sequenced in a study of T cells expressing NK-cell markers. TCRdb re-called the 5' RACE reads, yielding one record per CDR3 amino acid sequence without DNA. Seen in this sample are 350,000 to 400,000 distinct CDR3 sequences; the ten most common clones hold around a tenth. The sequencing input was blood T cells: a sorted CD56 or NKG2C T cell subset, CD4+ or CD8+ T cells, or bulk PBMC T cells (not recorded which). Receptor source: a woman aged 50 to 60 in good health.

The chain is built from TRBV7-8 and TRBJ2-7; TCRdb returns TRBD1, unconfirmable since there is no DNA. The germline V gene encodes CDR1 SGHVS and CDR2 FQNEAQ. This CDR3 has 14 residues. CDR3 residues: CASSTSPSGYEQYF.

The chain couples TRBV6-1 to TRBJ2-3; the TCRdb call, TRBD1, lacks DNA for checking. Germline loops: CDR1 MNHNS, CDR2 SASEGT. This CDR3 region has 13 residues. The CDR3 region is CASSDSRKDTQYF.

V and J are TRBV12-3 or TRBV12-4 and TRBJ2-1; there is no DNA to check the TCRdb D call of TRBD1. The CDR3 totals 15 residues. The CDR3 spells CASILAGVRGGEQFF.

This chain links TRBV20-1 with TRBJ2-5; TCRdb names TRBD2, which stays unverified in the absence of DNA. The germline CDR1 and CDR2 sequences are DFQATT and SNEGSKA (reference sequence). The CDR3 has 14 residues. This chain's CDR3 is CSAETARRGETQYF.

The V and J genes are TRBV18 and TRBJ2-1; the D call from TCRdb, TRBD1, cannot be confirmed without DNA. From germline, CDR1 is KGHSH and CDR2 LQKENI. The CDR3 runs 14 residues. The CDR3 here is CASSPWARVDEQFF.

The CDR3 reads CASSQRAGGWSDTQYF. V gene TRBV4-1 combines with J gene TRBJ2-3; TCRdb picks TRBD2, but there is no DNA to check that call. The CDR3 has 16 residues. CDR1 is MGHRA, CDR2 YSYEKL, per germline.

The rearrangement links TRBV20-1 to TRBJ2-5; as DNA is missing, the TRBD2 call by TCRdb cannot be tested. The germline V gene encodes CDR1 DFQATT and CDR2 SNEGSKA (reference sequence). This CDR3 is 15 amino acids long. This CDR3 is CSASGAPPREGTQYF.

J is TRBJ1-2 and V is TRBV4-2. The CDR3 runs 13 residues. Germline loops: CDR1 LGHNA, CDR2 YNFKEQ. CDR3 in amino acids: CASSQTQTYGYTF.

V usage is TRBV12-3 or TRBV12-4 and J usage is TRBJ1-5; there is no DNA to check the TCRdb D call of TRBD1. The CDR3 length is 14 residues. The CDR3 spells CASSWTPQGQPQHF.

The chain links TRBV7-6 to TRBJ2-2; without DNA, the TCRdb call of TRBD2 cannot be checked. Germline CDR1 and CDR2: SGHVS and FNYEAQ. The CDR3 consists of 13 residues. CDR3 in amino acids: CASSSARTGELFF.

The rearrangement joins TRBV7-2 to TRBJ2-7; TCRdb proposes TRBD1, but this gene call is untestable without DNA. Germline V CDR1 and CDR2: SGHTA, FQGNSA. This CDR3 is built from 14 residues. The CDR3 reads CASSRDRQSYEQYF.

This chain connects TRBV4-1 to TRBJ2-7; TCRdb gives TRBD2 as the D gene, but with no DNA this cannot be confirmed. The CDR3 contains 17 residues. Germline V gives CDR1 MGHRA, CDR2 YSYEKL. CDR3 residues: CASSRSSSAGGPYEQYF.

V is TRBV20-1 and J is TRBJ2-1; with no DNA, the TCRdb D assignment of TRBD2 cannot be verified. Germline-derived CDR1 and CDR2 are DFQATT and SNEGSKA (reference sequence). CDR3 length: 16 residues. The CDR3 here is CSARRGGRTSYNEQFF.

The chain employs TRBV7-9 and TRBJ2-1. The CDR3 has 16 residues. Looked up from germline, CDR1 is SEHNR and CDR2 is FQNEAQ (reference sequence). The CDR3 is CASSPVDTNSYNEQFF.

The J gene is TRBJ2-5, the V gene TRBV24-1; as DNA is missing, the TRBD2 call by TCRdb cannot be tested. The CDR3 contains 15 residues. Per germline, CDR1 KGHDR and CDR2 SFDVKD. The CDR3 here is CATGGAGGYQETQYF.

The rearrangement joins TRBV9 to TRBJ2-1; TCRdb reports TRBD1, a call that lacks DNA to check it against. CDR3 length: 16 residues. The germline V gene encodes CDR1 SGDLS and CDR2 YYNGEE. The CDR3 sequence is CASSPGTGGDYNEQFF.

The chain couples TRBV28 to TRBJ2-4; lacking DNA, the TRBD1 call made by TCRdb goes unchecked. This CDR3 comprises 14 residues. Germline values: CDR1 MDHEN, CDR2 SYDVKM. CDR3: CASSSYGGGDIQYF.

The chain's CDR3 is CASTEVRGRKETQYF. The chain has TRBV6-2 or TRBV6-3 and TRBJ2-5; as DNA is missing, the TRBD1 call by TCRdb cannot be tested. CDR1 and CDR2 (germline): MNHEY, SVGEGT. The CDR3 loop spans 15 amino acids.

This chain uses TRBV4-1 with TRBJ1-2; TCRdb reports TRBD1, a call that lacks DNA to check it against. Germline CDR1 MGHRA, CDR2 YSYEKL. The CDR3 is 16 residues long. CDR3 sequence reads: CASSQLGQGRNYGYTF.